This T cell receptor (beta chain) came from a study of CD8+ T cells in alopecia areata. At the level of the study: At a dose of 5 to 10 mg twice daily, oral tofacitinib was given to treated patients. The duration of tofacitinib was 6 to 18 months, with 6 months off drug afterward.

Germline CDR1 and CDR2: LGHNA and YSLEER. This CDR3 is built from 13 residues. V was pared by 0 bases and J by 6 bases, with 9 bases between. Punch biopsies of lesional scalp, plus peripheral blood, were taken from alopecia areata patients. T lymphocytes (CD4+ and CD8+) were sorted from PBMCs. cDNA prepared by RNA extraction and subsequent reverse transcription served as the template for sequencing. Measured with immunoSEQ multiplex PCR; TCRdb has only the in-frame clones, and not every one. The table lists 110,000 or so clones, less than 45% of them singletons, with over 3% in the top ten. Sequenced input: CD4+ T cells sorted from blood. This chain connects TRBV4-3 to TRBJ2-7, with D unclear. The receptor was isolated from a human donor with alopecia areata. CDR3 amino acids: CASSQDRPSEQYF. The CDR3 region has the DNA TGCGCCAGCAGCCAAGACAGGCCCTCCGAGCAGTACTTC.